The clone carrying this TCR beta chain was seen ten or more times. The antigen remains undetermined. The TCR beta CDR3 regions underwent amplification using RNA transcripts as the source. HTBI primers were the set used in a first-round RT-PCR of the TCR CDR3. TCRdb ran MiXCR on the multiplex PCR reads and lists one entry per CDR3 protein. In the table there are a few hundred thousand distinct CDR3 sequences, around 13% of which are singletons. CDR1 and CDR2 (germline): GTSNPN, SVGIG (reference sequence). The V and J ends lost 3 bases and 0 bases respectively, with 6 bases between them. CDR3 size: 14 residues. This sample stems from a study of T cells in Graves' hyperthyroidism and ophthalmopathy. Study results and caveats: Blood also held most thyroid clonotypes expanded beyond 0.001.

Thyroid ultrasound and orbital computed tomography, with clinical symptoms and serum thyroxine and TRAb, informed diagnoses. The clonotype originates from a woman in her 30s with Graves' ophthalmopathy. J is TRBJ2-6 and V is TRBV30; D is ambiguous. Sequencing was performed on blood. The CDR3 is CAWRGFSGANVLTF. The CDR3 DNA is TGTGCCTGGAGAGGTTTCTCTGGGGCCAACGTCCTGACTTTC.